This T cell receptor (beta chain) was recovered during a study of blood T cells in healthy people across ages. Regarding the study as a whole: Measured against age, TCR beta diversity per million T cells decreased in a roughly linear manner.

PCR was performed a second time for 7 to 11 cycles using a sample-barcoded 5' primer and a J-beta primer mix. Every sample gave at least 2.5 million paired-end reads containing CDR3. One entry per CDR3 protein, called by TCRdb with MiXCR from the 5' RACE reads. Among over a million distinct CDR3 sequences listed, 35% to 45% were seen once. Turning to this clonotype: Its antigen is unknown.

The sample taken for sequencing was blood. The receptor was isolated from a woman younger than 35 in good health.

CDR3 amino acids: CASGPIETQYF. The CDR3 nucleotides read TGTGCCAGCGGACCGATAGAGACCCAGTACTTC. The chain combines TRBV12-3 or TRBV12-4 with TRBJ2-5; D not resolved. V gave up 8 bases and J gave up 4 bases, with 8 bases separating them. This CDR3 has 11 amino acids.